This T cell receptor beta chain comes out of a study of cytomegalovirus exposure and HLA in healthy donors. Study-level background: The study placed about 81% of its 398 genotyped donors in the Caucasian-associated ancestry cluster.

Study-wide results and limits: A few of the chains that were CMV-associated were confirmed in vitro to be specific for CMV antigens. An analysis was carried out later, and it reportedly showed fewer N-insertions in an Asian-associated ancestry cluster than the roughly 700-donor mean.

The CDR3 has 14 residues. With 0 bases removed from V and 4 bases from J, the gap between germline ends came to 11 bases. CDR1 SGDLS and CDR2 YYNGEE come from the germline V gene. This PCR relied on a set of 60 Vbeta primers and 13 Jbeta primers. The data were produced by immunoSEQ multiplex PCR, yet TCRdb's version contains in-frame clones alone and is incomplete. The table has 90,000 to 120,000 clones, 70% to 85% seen once; the top ten hold 4.2%. About this clone itself: Its cognate antigen is unknown.

Sample: PBMCs. This TCR came from a male donor in good health and CMV-seronegative. J is TRBJ2-7 and V is TRBV9, with D tentatively TRBD1 (5 bases). The CDR3: CASSVGQTSYEQYF. CDR3 sequence (DNA): TGTGCCAGCAGCGTAGGACAGACTTCGTACGAGCAGTACTTC.